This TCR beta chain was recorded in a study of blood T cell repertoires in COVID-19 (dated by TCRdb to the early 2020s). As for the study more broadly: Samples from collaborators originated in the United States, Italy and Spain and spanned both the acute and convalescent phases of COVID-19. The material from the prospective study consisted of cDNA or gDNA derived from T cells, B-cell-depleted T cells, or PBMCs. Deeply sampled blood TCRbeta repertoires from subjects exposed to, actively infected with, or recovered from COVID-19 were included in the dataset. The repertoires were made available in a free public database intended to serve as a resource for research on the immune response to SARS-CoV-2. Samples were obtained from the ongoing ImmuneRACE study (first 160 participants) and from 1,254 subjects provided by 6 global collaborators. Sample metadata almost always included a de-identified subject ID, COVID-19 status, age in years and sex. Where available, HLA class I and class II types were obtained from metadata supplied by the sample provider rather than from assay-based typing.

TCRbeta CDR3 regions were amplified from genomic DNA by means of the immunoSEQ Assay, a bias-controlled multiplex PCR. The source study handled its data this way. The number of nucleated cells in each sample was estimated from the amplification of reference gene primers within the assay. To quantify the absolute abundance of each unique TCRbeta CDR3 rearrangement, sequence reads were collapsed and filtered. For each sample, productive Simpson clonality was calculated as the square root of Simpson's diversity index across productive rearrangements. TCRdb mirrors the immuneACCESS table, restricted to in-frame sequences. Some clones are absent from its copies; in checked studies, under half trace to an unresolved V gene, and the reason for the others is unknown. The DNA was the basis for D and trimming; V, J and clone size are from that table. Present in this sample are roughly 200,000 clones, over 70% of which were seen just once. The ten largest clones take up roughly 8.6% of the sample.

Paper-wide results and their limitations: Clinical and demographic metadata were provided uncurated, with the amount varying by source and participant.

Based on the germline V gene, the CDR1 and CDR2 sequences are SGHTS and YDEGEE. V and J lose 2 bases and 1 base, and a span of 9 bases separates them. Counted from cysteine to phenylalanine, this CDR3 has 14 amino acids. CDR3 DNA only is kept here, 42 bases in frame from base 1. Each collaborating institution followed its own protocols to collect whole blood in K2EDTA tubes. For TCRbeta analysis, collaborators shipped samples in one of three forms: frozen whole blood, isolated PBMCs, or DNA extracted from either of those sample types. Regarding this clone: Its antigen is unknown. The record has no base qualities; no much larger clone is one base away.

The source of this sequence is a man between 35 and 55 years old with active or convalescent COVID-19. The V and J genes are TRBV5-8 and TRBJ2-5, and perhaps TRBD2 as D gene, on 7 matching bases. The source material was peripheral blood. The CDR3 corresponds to CASSFRGGQETQYF. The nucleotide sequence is TGTGCCAGCAGCTTTAGGGGGGGCCAAGAGACCCAGTACTTC.